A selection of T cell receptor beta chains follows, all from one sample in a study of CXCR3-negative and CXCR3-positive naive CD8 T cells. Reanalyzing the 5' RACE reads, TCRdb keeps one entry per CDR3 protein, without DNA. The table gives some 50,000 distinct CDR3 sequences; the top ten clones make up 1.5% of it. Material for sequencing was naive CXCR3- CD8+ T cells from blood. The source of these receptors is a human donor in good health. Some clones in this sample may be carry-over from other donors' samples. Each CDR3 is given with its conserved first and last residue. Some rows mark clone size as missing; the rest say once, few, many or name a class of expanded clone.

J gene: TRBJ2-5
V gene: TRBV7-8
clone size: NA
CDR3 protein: CASSLHRQGAQETQYF

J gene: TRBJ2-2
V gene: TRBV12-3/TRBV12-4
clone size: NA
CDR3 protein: CASNHELSPLPGELFF

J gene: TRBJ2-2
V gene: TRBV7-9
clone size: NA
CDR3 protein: CASSSDPTVTANTGELFF

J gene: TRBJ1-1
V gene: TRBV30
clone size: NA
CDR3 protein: CAWSAPRTLEAFF

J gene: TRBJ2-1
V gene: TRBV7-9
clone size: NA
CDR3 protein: CASSSLGQGEVGEQFF

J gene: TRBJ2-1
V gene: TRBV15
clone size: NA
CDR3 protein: CATSRDRPSGTNEHLF

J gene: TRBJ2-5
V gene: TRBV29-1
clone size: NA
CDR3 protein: CSAWTGDRETQYF

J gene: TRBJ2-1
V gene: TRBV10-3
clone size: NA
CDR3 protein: CAISGTSGRSSYNEQFF

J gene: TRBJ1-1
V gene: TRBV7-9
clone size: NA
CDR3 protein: CASSHSSGKTEAFF

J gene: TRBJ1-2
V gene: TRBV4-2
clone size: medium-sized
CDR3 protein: CASSQDLGGLGGYTF